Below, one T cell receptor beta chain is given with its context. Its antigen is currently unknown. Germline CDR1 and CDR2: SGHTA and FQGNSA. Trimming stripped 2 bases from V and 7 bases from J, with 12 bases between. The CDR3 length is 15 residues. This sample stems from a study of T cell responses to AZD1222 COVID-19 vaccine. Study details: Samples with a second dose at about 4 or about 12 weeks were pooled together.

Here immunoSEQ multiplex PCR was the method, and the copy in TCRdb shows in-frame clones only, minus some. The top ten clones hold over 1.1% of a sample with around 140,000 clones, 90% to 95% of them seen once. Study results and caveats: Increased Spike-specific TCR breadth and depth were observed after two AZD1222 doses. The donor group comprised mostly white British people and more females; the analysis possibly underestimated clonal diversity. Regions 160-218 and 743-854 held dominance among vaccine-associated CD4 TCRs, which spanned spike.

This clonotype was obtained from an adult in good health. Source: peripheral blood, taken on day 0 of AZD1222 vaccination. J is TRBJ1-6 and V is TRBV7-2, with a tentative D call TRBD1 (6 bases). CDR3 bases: TGTGCCAGCAGCTTATGGGGGGGCTCAAATTCACCCCTCCACTTT. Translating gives CASSLWGGSNSPLHF.